The text below deals with one T cell receptor (beta chain). Its target is unknown. This PCR relied on a set of 60 Vbeta primers and 13 Jbeta primers. TCRdb's copy holds only in-frame clones and misses some; the assay was immunoSEQ multiplex PCR. The sample has about 130,000 clones; about 80% are singletons. The data stem from a study of cytomegalovirus exposure and HLA in healthy donors. In the study overall: Earlier, 100 million to 120 million unique TCR beta sequences were recovered from around 180 million T cells by an analysis. Genotyping of 400 or so donors showed that 80% to 85% belonged to the Caucasian-associated ancestry cluster. Notes on the study in general: It was only CMV serostatus that was available as immune exposure information.

The junction had 4 bases not matched to a gene; V was cut back by 2 bases and J by 7 bases. The CDR3 extends over 14 amino acids. Germline V gene sequence: CDR1 MNHEY, CDR2 SVGAGI. Healthy bone marrow donors made up the cohort. Material for sequencing was PBMCs. V is TRBV6-5 and J is TRBJ2-2; 7 bases match TRBD1. This clonotype originated in a girl aged 2 to 9 in good health and CMV-seronegative. For the CDR3, the DNA is TGTGCCAGCAGTTACGACAGGGACGGCGGGGAGCTGTTTTTT. Protein: CASSYDRDGGELFF.